This passage covers 22 T cell receptor beta chains from one sample sequenced in a study of cytomegalovirus exposure and HLA in healthy donors. PCR used 60 Vbeta primers and 13 Jbeta primers. The data were produced by immunoSEQ multiplex PCR, yet TCRdb's version contains in-frame clones alone and is incomplete. The table has 150,000 to 200,000 clones, approximately 80% seen once. Sequencing was carried out using PBMCs. These receptors originate from a woman aged 40 to 49 in good health and CMV-seronegative.

This chain links TRBV6-5 with TRBJ2-7, with 8 positions matching TRBD1. V lost 2 bases to trimming and J lost 5 bases; unmatched junction nucleotides: 5. This CDR3 has 14 residues. Germline CDR1 MNHEY, CDR2 SVGAGI. The CDR3 DNA follows: TGTGCCAGCAGTTACACAGGACAGGGCCACGAGCAGTACTTC. This codes for CASSYTGQGHEQYF.

The genes are TRBV18 and TRBJ2-5; 14 bases line up with TRBD2. The J call may be in error: the DNA end matches TRBJ2-7 better. The CDR3 spans 16 residues. Germline lookup yields CDR1 KGHSH and CDR2 LQKENI. This chain's CDR3 is CASSPLTSGRVYEQYF. CDR3 nucleotide sequence: TGTGCCAGCTCACCGTTGACTAGCGGGAGGGTCTACGAGCAGTACTTC.

The CDR3 DNA reads TGTGCCAGCGGAGGACAGACTGAAGCTTTCTTT. It yields the protein CASGGQTEAFF. This chain links TRBV28 with TRBJ1-1; tentative D call: TRBD1 (6 bases). Germline CDR1 MDHEN, CDR2 SYDVKM. This CDR3 contains 11 residues. The germline V and J ends were trimmed by 8 bases and 5 bases, with 9 bases remaining between them.

This chain's CDR3 is CASSPPSQGVPGNQPQHF. CDR3 coding DNA: TGTGCCAGCTCACCACCGTCACAGGGGGTACCGGGCAATCAGCCCCAGCATTTT. The chain uses TRBV18 and TRBJ1-5, with TRBD1 matching 8 bases. Germline CDR1 reads KGHSH; CDR2 reads LQKENI. Trimming at V came to 0 bases and at J to 2 bases, leaving 9 bases not matched to a gene. CDR3 length: 18 residues.

J is TRBJ1-4 and V is TRBV4-3, with D uncertain. The CDR3 consists of 17 residues. V was pared by 0 bases and J by 5 bases, with 16 bases between. Germline V gene sequence: CDR1 LGHNA, CDR2 YSLEER. CDR3 coding DNA: TGCGCCAGCAGCCAAGACCGAGTGAGGTACGGAAATGAAAAACTGTTTTTT. This translates into CASSQDRVRYGNEKLFF.

This rearrangement joins TRBV4-2 to TRBJ2-7; 8 bases line up with TRBD2. Germline V gene data show CDR1 as LGHNA and CDR2 as YNFKEQ. The CDR3 is 16 amino acids. The V and J ends lost 4 bases and 7 bases, in that order; junction bases with no gene match: 15. The CDR3 here is CASSPGVSGEVWEQYF. The CDR3 DNA reads as TGTGCCAGCAGCCCCGGTGTTAGCGGGGAAGTCTGGGAGCAGTACTTC.

The rearrangement links TRBV5-6 to TRBJ2-2; 7 bases match TRBD1. The ends lost 3 bases at V and 5 bases at J; junction bases unmatched: 10. Germline V gene data show CDR1 as SGHDT and CDR2 as YYEEEE. The CDR3 extends over 16 amino acids. The CDR3 nucleotides are TGTGCCAGCAGCTATATCCCGGGACAGCGTACCGGGGAGCTGTTTTTT. Its translation: CASSYIPGQRTGELFF.

This chain uses TRBV7-9 with TRBJ2-5; a weak D match, TRBD2 (5 bases). V was cut by 5 bases and J by 4 bases, with 29 bases left in between. The germline CDR1 and CDR2 sequences are SEHNR and FQNEAQ (reference sequence). There are 19 residues in the CDR3. The CDR3 spells CASSNRRLSVLGVGETQYF. The CDR3 nucleotides are TGTGCCAGCAGCAACCGCCGGCTTAGCGTTCTAGGAGTAGGAGAGACCCAGTACTTC.

The chain carries TRBV5-1 and TRBJ2-1; 7 bases match TRBD2. The CDR3 runs to 14 residues. Germline V gene data show CDR1 as SGHRS and CDR2 as YFSETQ. With 0 bases clipped from V and 5 bases from J, the junction kept 2 bases outside the gene matches. CDR3 in DNA: TGCGCCAGCAGCTTGGCGGGGGGAGACAATGAGCAGTTCTTC. Amino acids: CASSLAGGDNEQFF.

The chain employs TRBV6-4 and TRBJ2-1, with D tentatively TRBD1 (5 bases). CDR3 length equals 12 residues. V shed 6 bases and J shed 9 bases, with 12 bases lying between them. Germline V gives CDR1 MRHNA, CDR2 SNTAGT. DNA of the CDR3: TGTGCCAGCAGGCCCCAGGGATGTGAGCAGTTCTTC. This translates into CASRPQGCEQFF.

The chain employs TRBV6-5 and TRBJ2-1; the match to TRBD2 covers 10 bases. This CDR3 spans 15 amino acids. In germline, CDR1 is MNHEY, CDR2 SVGAGI. The V segment lost 2 bases and the J segment 7 bases; nucleotides outside the gene matches: 5. CDR3 protein: CASSYGSGGANEQFF. CDR3 bases: TGTGCCAGCAGTTACGGAAGCGGGGGGGCGAATGAGCAGTTCTTC.

The chain recombines TRBV11-1 with TRBJ2-5; 13 bases are a match to TRBD2. The CDR3 length is 18 residues. V shed 5 bases, J shed 6 bases, and the junction held 15 bases outside the gene matches. Looked up from germline, CDR1 is SGHAT and CDR2 is FQDESV (reference sequence). The CDR3 bases are TGTGCCAGCAGCGACGGGACTAGCGGGGCCGCGGGGAGGAAGACCCAGTACTTC. Encoded protein: CASSDGTSGAAGRKTQYF. Drawing the rest from reference TRBV11-1 and TRBJ2-5, the complete variable domain is EAEVAQSPRYKITEKSQAVAFWCDPISGHATLYWYRQILGQGPELLVQFQDESVVDDSQLPKDRFSAERLKGVDSTLKIQPAELGDSAMYLCASSDGTSGAAGRKTQYFGPGTRLLVL.

This chain links TRBV18 with TRBJ1-1, with 7 positions matching TRBD1. J was trimmed by 10 bases and V by 6 bases; bases with no gene match: 11. The CDR3 runs 13 residues. Germline CDR1 KGHSH, CDR2 LQKENI. The CDR3 protein is CASSDVGTDGAFF. The CDR3 DNA follows: TGTGCCAGCTCCGACGTAGGGACAGATGGAGCTTTCTTT.

The chain joins TRBV15 to TRBJ1-4; D is possibly TRBD1 (5 bases). The length of the CDR3 is 14 residues. Germline-derived CDR1 and CDR2 are LNHNV and YYDKDF (reference sequence). With 4 bases removed from V and 5 bases from J, the gap between germline ends came to 11 bases. CDR3 sequence (DNA): TGTGCCACCAGCACTCCCTGGGGCAATGAAAAACTGTTTTTT. The encoded protein is CATSTPWGNEKLFF. Full variable domain (rest looked up from reference TRBV15 and TRBJ1-4): DAMVIQNPRYQVTQFGKPVTLSCSQTLNHNVMYWYQQKSSQAPKLLFHYYDKDFNNEADTPDNFQSRRPNTSFCFLDIRSPGLGDTAMYLCATSTPWGNEKLFFGSGTQLSVL.

The chain uses TRBV19 and TRBJ2-7, with 9 nucleotides matching TRBD1. Trimming cost V 5 bases and J 7 bases; bases outside gene matches: 12. The germline V gene has CDR1 LNHDA and CDR2 SQIVND (reference sequence). The length of the CDR3 is 15 residues. CDR3 sequence reads: CASSEGQGGGKEQYF. CDR3 coding DNA: TGTGCCAGTAGTGAGGGACAGGGTGGGGGAAAAGAGCAGTACTTC.

The chain recombines TRBV21-1 with TRBJ2-2; TRBD1, as called in the table, went unchecked against the DNA. TRBV21-1 represents a pseudogene. The CDR3 length is 17 residues. The CDR3 DNA sequence: TGTGCCAGCAGCAAAAGAGGACAGGGGGCCGACACCGGGGAGCTGTTTTTT. This translates into CASSKRGQGADTGELFF.

J is TRBJ2-3 and V is TRBV28, with 9 bases fitting TRBD1. The CDR3 extends over 13 amino acids. Germline assignment: CDR1 MDHEN and CDR2 SYDVKM. Trimming cost V 6 bases and J 11 bases; bases outside gene matches: 9. The CDR3 loop reads CASRPNRDREQYF. The CDR3 DNA reads TGTGCCAGCAGGCCAAACCGGGACAGGGAGCAGTATTTT.

The gene calls are TRBV30 and TRBJ2-5, with 11 bases that match TRBD2. Germline CDR1 reads GTSNPN; CDR2 reads SVGIG (reference sequence). The trim removed 1 base at V and 5 bases at J, leaving 6 bases unmatched. The length of the CDR3 is 15 residues. CDR3 region: CAWSGSGGAWETQYF. CDR3 DNA: TGTGCCTGGAGTGGTAGCGGGGGGGCATGGGAGACCCAGTACTTC.

This clone appeared a few times. V usage is TRBV6-6 and J usage is TRBJ2-2; D may be TRBD1 (5 bases). This CDR3 is 14 amino acids long. With 8 bases removed from V and 2 bases from J, the gap between germline ends came to 12 bases. Germline values: CDR1 MNHNY, CDR2 SVGAGI (reference sequence). As DNA, the CDR3 is TGTGCCAGCCTGGTCGACAGCAACACCGGGGAGCTGTTTTTT. Encoded protein: CASLVDSNTGELFF.

The chain has TRBV7-9 and TRBJ2-7; D gene uncertain. This CDR3 has 12 amino acids. Trimming cost V 5 bases and J 4 bases, with 9 bases left between them. CDR1 SEHNR and CDR2 FQNEAQ come from the germline V gene (reference sequence). CDR3 sequence: CASSQSDYEQYF. DNA of the CDR3: TGTGCCAGCAGCCAGTCAGATTACGAGCAGTACTTC. Variable domain in full (rest from reference TRBV7-9 and TRBJ2-7): DTGVSQNPRHKITKRGQNVTFRCDPISEHNRLYWYRQTLGQGPEFLTYFQNEAQLEKSRLLSDRFSAERPKGSFSTLEIQRTEQGDSAMYLCASSQSDYEQYFGPGTRLTVT.

The genes are TRBV19 and TRBJ2-6; perhaps TRBD1 as D (6 bases). The CDR3 consists of 19 residues. The germline gives CDR1 LNHDA, CDR2 SQIVND (reference sequence). V dropped 4 bases and J dropped 0 bases, with 19 bases sitting between them. The CDR3 DNA sequence: TGTGCCAGTAGTACCGCAAGACAGGTAGGCAGCTCTGGGGCCAACGTCCTGACTTTC. Encoded protein: CASSTARQVGSSGANVLTF.

Of note for this clone: Germline and junction disagree at one end, which may indicate a read error. The chain uses TRBV7-9 and TRBJ1-2, with TRBD1 matching 7 bases. The CDR3 is 14 amino acids. The germline gives CDR1 SEHNR, CDR2 FQNEAQ (reference sequence). In DNA form, the CDR3 reads TGTTCCAGCAGCCCTTCCACAGGGGACTATGGCTACACCTTC. Its protein is CSSSPSTGDYGYTF.